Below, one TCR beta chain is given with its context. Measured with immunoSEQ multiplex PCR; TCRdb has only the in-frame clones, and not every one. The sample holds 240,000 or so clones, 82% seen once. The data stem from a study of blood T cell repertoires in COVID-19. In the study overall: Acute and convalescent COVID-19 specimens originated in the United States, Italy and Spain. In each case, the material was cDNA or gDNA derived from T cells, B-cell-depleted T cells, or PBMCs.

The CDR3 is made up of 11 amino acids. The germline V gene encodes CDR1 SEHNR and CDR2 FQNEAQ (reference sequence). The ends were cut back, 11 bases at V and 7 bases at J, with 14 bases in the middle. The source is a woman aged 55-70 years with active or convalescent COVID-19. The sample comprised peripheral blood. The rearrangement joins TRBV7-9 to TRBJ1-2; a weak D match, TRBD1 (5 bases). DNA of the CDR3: TGTGCCGCCGGGGACTGGGCTGGCTACACCTTC. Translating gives CAAGDWAGYTF.